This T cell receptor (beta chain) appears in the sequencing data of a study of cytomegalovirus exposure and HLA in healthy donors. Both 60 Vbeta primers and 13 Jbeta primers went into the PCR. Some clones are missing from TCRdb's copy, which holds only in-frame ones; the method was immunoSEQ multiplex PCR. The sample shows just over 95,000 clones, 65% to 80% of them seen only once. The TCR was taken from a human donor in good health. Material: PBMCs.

The CDR3 nucleotides are TGTGCCAGCAGCTTGGATTGGGGAGCTGGGGCCAACGTCCTGACTTTC. It encodes CASSLDWGAGANVLTF. The chain employs TRBV7-9 and TRBJ2-6, with a tentative D call TRBD2 (5 bases). The CDR3 consists of 16 residues. V gave up 3 bases and J gave up 2 bases, with 11 bases separating them. Germline lookup yields CDR1 SEHNR and CDR2 FQNEAQ (reference sequence).